This T cell receptor (beta chain) came from a study of cytomegalovirus exposure and HLA in healthy donors (dated by TCRdb to the late 2010s). For context, the study as a whole: According to an earlier analysis of 587 of the donors, about 179 million T cells yielded some 110 million unique TCR beta sequences and 276 Gb of sequence data. Of the 398 genotyped donors, approximately 81% were placed in the genetic ancestry cluster associated with self-reported Caucasian donors. The study used immunosequencing to profile the T cell repertoires of more than 650 subjects and linked those repertoires to cytomegalovirus serostatus. In the later analysis, no new phenotypic data were used to find candidate immune exposures; instead, reliance was placed on TCR beta sequences and their occurrence across donors. Every repertoire in the discovery cohort had been generated on one and the same sequencing platform. A handful of DR-DQ haplotypes were treated as single units for association and clustering because of strong linkage in the cohort. Donor age, sex, ethnicity and CMV serostatus were compiled alongside the repertoire data. The study aimed to test whether signatures of past pathogen exposure could be identified by cataloging public T cell receptors. A later genetic analysis used genome-wide SNP genotypes for about 65% of the roughly 670 donors, treating that subset as a discovery cohort. An earlier analysis of about 600 of the donors used high-throughput TCR beta sequencing to judge whether each TCR beta V gene segment behaved as functional or pseudogenic. A separate validation cohort of some 130 different subjects was used in addition to the roughly 670-subject first cohort. On average, around 230,000 unique TCR beta nucleotide sequences were sequenced per donor among about 400 genotyped donors of the cohort, with roughly 19% of those sequences being non-productive. The number of donors typed differed by locus, with about 629-640 for A, B, C, DRB1 and DQB1, more than 500 for DQA1, about 610 for DPA1, and 472 for DPB1. Both class I and class II loci were covered by HLA typing, at four-digit resolution. To study patterns of TCR occurrence, a later analysis re-analyzed previously published TCR beta repertoires from several hundred donors and added high-resolution HLA genotyping. High-throughput TCR immunosequencing, statistical association of individual TCRs with disease status, and machine learning were combined to predict cytomegalovirus infection status. An early release covering approximately 600 HLA-typed donors comprised roughly 300 gigabases of sequencing data and 85 million or so unique TCR sequences. The research as a whole found: In both the original and validation cohorts, the classifier was reported to diagnose cytomegalovirus status with high specificity and sensitivity. Across donors, most TCR sequences were observed very rarely, whereas some public TCRs were present in many individuals. The sequencing pipeline was judged likely to have produced a cluster of highly shared sequence variants as a technical artifact. In an earlier analysis of roughly 560 of the donors, most TCR beta V segments were observed in productive rearrangements about 90% or about 30% of the time, broadly matching IMGT annotations. The cohort was sequenced for TCR beta chains only, and without alpha or paired-chain data the features that could be detected were limited. Immune exposure information for the cohort was limited to CMV serostatus. An association between a missense DCLRE1C variant and V-gene and J-gene trimming of TCR beta chains was found in a later genetic analysis and replicated in an independent cohort. In a later analysis, HLA-associated TCR beta chains showed more clonal expansion and lower generation probabilities than non-associated chains that were equally common. Sequencing depth was assumed to be roughly uniform across donors in the presence/absence analyses, though that assumption may not hold. A later analysis found that most CMV-associated TCR beta chains appeared HLA-restricted, with HLA associations seemingly driven largely by CMV exposure. HLA typing was unavailable for some donors at each locus, so association tests used only the typed subset. A later analysis reported that several top co-occurrence clusters appeared linked to parvovirus B19, influenza, CMV and Epstein-Barr virus. A few of the identified cytomegalovirus-associated TCR beta chains were confirmed in vitro to be specific for cytomegalovirus antigens. When HLA alleles, especially DR and DQ, strongly co-occurred, TCR associations were difficult to assign to individual alleles. Correlated functional status among segregating V segments might reflect linkage disequilibrium, but an unknown experimental factor could not be ruled out. The study listed 150 to 200 TCR beta chains as associated with cytomegalovirus. According to a later analysis, TCR association rates differed among HLA loci, with DRB1 alleles showing the most associated TCRs and HLA-C alleles showing the fewest. Compared with the roughly 720-donor mean, donors in an Asian-associated ancestry cluster had fewer N-insertions in productive TCRs, according to a later genetic analysis. It was suggested by the authors that the approach could potentially be generalized to other disease states and immunological phenotypes. Some IMGT-functional V segments, including TRBV6-2 and TRBV6-3, could not be told apart with the 87-base-pair reads, so those segments were excluded. Because counts were too low, about 17 rarely observed V segments, including chromosome 9 orphons, were excluded from the earlier analysis of fewer than 650 of the donors. In a later analysis, 15,000 to 20,000 TCR beta sequences were associated with specific HLA alleles at a false discovery rate of 0.05. A further reported finding was that TCR beta sequences accurately predicted the HLA-A and HLA-B alleles for most subjects in the first cohort.

Receptors were amplified or captured by the immunoSEQ multiplex PCR assay. For the multiplex PCR, a mixture combining 60 forward primers for TCR Vbeta segments and 13 reverse primers for TCR Jbeta segments was used. The CDR3 region of rearranged TCR beta genes was amplified from genomic DNA by a multiplex PCR assay. The Illumina HiSeq System was used to sequence the amplified TCR beta libraries as 87-base-pair reads. Per the source publication's procedure: A later analysis counted approximately 84 million unique TCR beta chains across the 666 repertoires, and some 11 million of these chains were shared by at least two donors. To remove PCR and sequencing errors, raw reads were error-corrected and collapsed into unique sequences using a nearest-neighbor algorithm that merged closely related sequences. V, D and J gene segments were assigned by aligning CDR3 sequences to IMGT reference sequences. Each retained sequence needed at least a six-nucleotide match to both a V gene segment and a J gene segment. A rearrangement was called productive if the CDR3 had no stop codons and remained in frame with V and J, and every other rearrangement was called non-productive. Following IMGT convention, CDR3 was defined as the stretch from the second conserved V-encoded cysteine to the conserved J-encoded phenylalanine. The earlier analysis of 587 of the donors excluded sequences that lacked an unambiguous match to a single V gene segment. In an earlier analysis of roughly 500 of the donors, V segments were called functional above 56.7% productive rearrangements and were called segregating when the between-donor standard deviation exceeded 5%. To diagnose cytomegalovirus status from the catalog of TCR beta chain sequences, a statistical classification framework was built. In a later analysis, V and J genes were assigned by comparing TCR nucleotide sequences against IMGT/GENE-DB human TR gene sequences. A later analysis assigned CDR3 sequences and most-parsimonious VDJ recombination scenarios with the TCRdist pipeline. In a later analysis, each TCR beta chain was defined by its CDR3 amino acid sequence together with its V-gene family, and reads without a unique V-gene family were excluded. A later analysis removed nearly 600 highly shared, low-generation-probability nucleotide sequences to deal with suspected cross-contamination and a sequencing artifact. A later analysis calculated a clonal expansion index for each public chain from normalized within-repertoire ranks of inferred template counts. Generation probabilities in a later analysis came from a VDJ recombination model fitted to out-of-frame rearrangements, and those results were checked against IGoR. Hypergeometric tests were used in a later analysis to score TCR-TCR, TCR-HLA and TCR-CMV co-occurrence, with a repertoire-size bias correction applied to the TCR pairs. A later analysis estimated false discovery rates by permuting HLA or CMV assignments 20 times. In a later analysis, co-occurring TCRs were grouped using DBSCAN, with TCRdist sequence similarity added in when clustering inside HLA-allele-positive subsets. For co-occurrence clustering, repertoires with fewer than 30,000 or more than 120,000 public chains were excluded, along with roughly 5 repertoires with anomalous nucleotide sharing. TCRdb retrieved this table from immuneACCESS and kept in-frame rearrangements only. Not all clones are present; in checked studies, unresolved V genes account for under half, and no reason is known for the remainder. V and J calls plus clone size are reproduced from that table; the DNA served to infer D and trimming. This sample comprises about 150,000 clones, 60% to 85% of them detected only once. Clones ranked in the top ten supply about 4% of the sample.

The germline V gene (reference sequence) gives CDR1 as LNHDA and CDR2 as SQIVND. V is pruned by 9 bases and J by 5 bases, leaving 11 bases of the junction without a gene match. Reading from cysteine to phenylalanine, the CDR3 counts 14 amino acids. Just CDR3 DNA is preserved here, 42 bases in frame from base 1. Of note for this clone: Its antigen is still unknown. Base-call qualities are not available, and no considerably larger clone is one nucleotide away.

The cohort consisted of approximately 690 healthy bone marrow donors. At the time of sampling, all cohort members were nominally healthy, though unrecorded immune exposures were likely present. The donor tested CMV seronegative, placing the donor among the 350 or so seronegative members of the cohort. Every donor gave a peripheral blood sample, and the peripheral blood mononuclear cells from that sample were used for TCR beta sequencing. Genomic DNA extraction from the blood cell samples was performed with the Qiagen DNeasy Blood Extraction Kit. The specimen was PBMCs. The sequence came from a woman between 40 and 50 years old in good health and CMV-seronegative. The rearrangement combines TRBV19 with TRBJ2-7, with 9 junctional bases fitting TRBD1. The DNA reads as follows: TGTGCCAGCTGGGGGGGACAGGGCGGCGACGAGCAGTACTTC. Its translation is CASWGGQGGDEQYF.